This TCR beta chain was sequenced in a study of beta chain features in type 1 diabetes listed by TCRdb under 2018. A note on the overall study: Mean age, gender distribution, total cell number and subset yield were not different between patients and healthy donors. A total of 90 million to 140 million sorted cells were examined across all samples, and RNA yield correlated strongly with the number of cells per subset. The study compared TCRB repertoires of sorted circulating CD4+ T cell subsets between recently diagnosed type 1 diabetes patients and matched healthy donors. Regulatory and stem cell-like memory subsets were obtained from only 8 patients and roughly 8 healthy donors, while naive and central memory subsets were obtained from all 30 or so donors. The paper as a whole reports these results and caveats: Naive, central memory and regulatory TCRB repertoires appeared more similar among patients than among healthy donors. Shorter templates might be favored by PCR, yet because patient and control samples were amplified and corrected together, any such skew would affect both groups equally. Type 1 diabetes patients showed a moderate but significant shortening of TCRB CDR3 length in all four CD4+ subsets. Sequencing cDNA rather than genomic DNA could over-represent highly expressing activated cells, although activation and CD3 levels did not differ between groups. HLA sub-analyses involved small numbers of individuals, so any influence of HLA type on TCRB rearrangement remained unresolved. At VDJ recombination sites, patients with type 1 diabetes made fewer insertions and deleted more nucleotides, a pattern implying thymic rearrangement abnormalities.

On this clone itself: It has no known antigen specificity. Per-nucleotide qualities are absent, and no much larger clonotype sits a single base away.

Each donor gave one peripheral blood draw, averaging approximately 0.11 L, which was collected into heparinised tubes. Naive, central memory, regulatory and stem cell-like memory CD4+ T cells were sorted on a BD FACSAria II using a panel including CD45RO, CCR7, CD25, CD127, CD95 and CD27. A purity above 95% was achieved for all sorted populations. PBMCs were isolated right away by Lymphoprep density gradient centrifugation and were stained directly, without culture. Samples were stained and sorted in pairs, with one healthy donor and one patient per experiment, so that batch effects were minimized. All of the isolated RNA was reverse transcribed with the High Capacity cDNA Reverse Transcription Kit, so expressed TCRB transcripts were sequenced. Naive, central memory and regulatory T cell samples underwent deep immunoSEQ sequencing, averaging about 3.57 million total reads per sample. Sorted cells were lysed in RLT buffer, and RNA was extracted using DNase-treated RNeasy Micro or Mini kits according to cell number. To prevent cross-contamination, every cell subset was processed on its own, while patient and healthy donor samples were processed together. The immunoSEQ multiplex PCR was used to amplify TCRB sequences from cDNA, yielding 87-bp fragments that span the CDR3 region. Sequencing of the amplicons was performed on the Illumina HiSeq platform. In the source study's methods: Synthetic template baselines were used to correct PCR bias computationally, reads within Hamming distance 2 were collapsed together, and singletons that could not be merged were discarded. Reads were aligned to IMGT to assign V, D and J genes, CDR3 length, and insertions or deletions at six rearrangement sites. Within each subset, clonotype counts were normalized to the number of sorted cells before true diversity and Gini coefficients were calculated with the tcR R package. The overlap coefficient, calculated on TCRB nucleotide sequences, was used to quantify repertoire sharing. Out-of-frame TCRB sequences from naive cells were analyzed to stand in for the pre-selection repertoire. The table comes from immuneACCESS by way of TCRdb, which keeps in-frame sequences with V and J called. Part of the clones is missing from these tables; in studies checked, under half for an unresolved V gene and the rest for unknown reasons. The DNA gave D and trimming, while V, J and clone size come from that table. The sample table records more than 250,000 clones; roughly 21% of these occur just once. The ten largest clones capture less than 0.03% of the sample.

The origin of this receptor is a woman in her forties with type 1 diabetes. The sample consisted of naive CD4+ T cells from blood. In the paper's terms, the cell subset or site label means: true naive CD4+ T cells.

The bases are TGCGCCAGCAGCTTGGGGGCTATGAACACTGAAGCTTTCTTT. This encodes CASSLGAMNTEAFF. This sequence uses TRBV5-1 and TRBJ1-1; the D gene cannot be resolved reliably. Reading the germline V gene gives CDR1 SGHRS and CDR2 YFSETQ. The CDR3 runs 14 residues from the cysteine to the phenylalanine. Only the CDR3 portion is preserved as DNA: 42 bases, with reading frame beginning at the first base. Cut back by 0 bases and 0 bases, the V and J ends lie 6 bases apart.